One and the same sample provided the 25 T cell receptor beta chains below, sequenced in a study of blood T cell repertoires in COVID-19. Assay used: immunoSEQ multiplex PCR; TCRdb lists only in-frame clones, some missing. The table records tens of thousands of clones, roughly 82% of them present only once. Sequencing was done on a sample of peripheral blood. All receptors come from a woman aged 55-69 years with acute or convalescent COVID-19.

The V call is TRBV5-6, the J call TRBJ1-1; perhaps TRBD1 as D (5 bases). With 6 bases removed from V and 0 bases from J, the gap between germline ends came to 18 bases. Germline CDR1 SGHDT, CDR2 YYEEEE. The CDR3 runs 16 residues. In nucleotides, the CDR3 is TGTGCCAGCACCCATAGAGTGGGGCCCTTGAACACTGAAGCTTTCTTT. It yields the protein CASTHRVGPLNTEAFF.

The rearrangement uses TRBV20-1 and TRBJ1-5; 7 bases are a match to TRBD1. CDR1 DFQATT and CDR2 SNEGSKA come from the germline V gene (reference sequence). The CDR3 runs to 13 residues. The junction had 6 bases not matched to a gene; V was cut back by 3 bases and J by 7 bases. CDR3: CSASYTGEQPQHF. CDR3 DNA: TGCAGTGCTAGTTATACAGGGGAGCAGCCCCAGCATTTT.

The genes are TRBV3-1 (or the pseudogene TRBV3-2) and TRBJ1-3; maybe TRBD1 (5 bases). The CDR3 covers 14 residues. Germline-derived CDR1 and CDR2 are LGHDT and YNNKEL (reference sequence). V lost 4 bases to trimming and J lost 0 bases, with 7 bases between them. DNA for the CDR3: TGTGCCAGCAGCCCAGGGTTCTCTGGAAACACCATATATTTT. It is translated as CASSPGFSGNTIYF.

The chain has TRBV30 and TRBJ2-1, with 13 nucleotides matching TRBD2. The V segment lost 2 bases and the J segment 8 bases; nucleotides outside the gene matches: 6. The CDR3 runs 15 residues. Germline CDR1 is GTSNPN and CDR2 is SVGIG (reference sequence). CDR3 sequence: CAWSKGTSGVDEQFF. For the CDR3, the DNA is TGTGCCTGGAGTAAGGGGACTAGCGGGGTCGATGAGCAGTTCTTC.

The chain couples TRBV5-1 to TRBJ2-7; tentatively, D is TRBD2 (6 bases). In germline, CDR1 is SGHRS, CDR2 YFSETQ. Trimming removed 0 bases from V and 4 bases from J, with 11 bases in between. There are 14 residues in the CDR3. DNA of the CDR3: TGCGCCAGCAGCTTGGTAGGGACTGGATACGAGCAGTACTTC. Translation gives CASSLVGTGYEQYF.

DNA of the CDR3: TGTGCCAGCAGTCCCCGGGGGGGTTATAGCAATCAGCCCCAGCATTTT. Translating gives CASSPRGGYSNQPQHF. The J gene is TRBJ1-5, the V gene TRBV27; D is possibly TRBD1 (5 bases). The CDR3 extends over 16 amino acids. Trimming took 5 bases from V and 0 from J, leaving 14 bases between them. From germline, CDR1 is MNHEY and CDR2 SMNVEV (reference sequence).

This clone was found once. Written as DNA, the CDR3 is TGTGCCAGCAGCTTGACGGTGCGGGACTATGGCTACACCTTC. Encoded protein: CASSLTVRDYGYTF. The rearrangement uses TRBV11-2 and TRBJ1-2, with unresolved D. Trimming pared 3 bases from V and 3 bases from J, leaving 11 bases between. Germline values: CDR1 SGHAT, CDR2 FQNNGV. This CDR3 spans 14 amino acids.

The genes are TRBV5-6 and TRBJ1-3, with D uncertain. The CDR3 runs to 18 residues. The germline V gene encodes CDR1 SGHDT and CDR2 YYEEEE. V was cut by 2 bases and J by 0 bases, with 18 bases left in between. The chain's CDR3 is CASSLPERTLSSGNTIYF. DNA for the CDR3: TGTGCCAGCAGCTTACCCGAAAGGACTCTCAGCTCTGGAAACACCATATATTTT.

This sequence joins TRBV19 and TRBJ1-4; D unresolved. The V end was cut by 5 bases, the J end by 3 bases, with 13 bases between. The CDR3 is 15 residues long. In germline, CDR1 is LNHDA, CDR2 SQIVND (reference sequence). The CDR3 sequence: CASSRGRTANEKLFF. The CDR3 DNA follows: TGTGCCAGTAGTCGGGGAAGGACGGCTAATGAAAAACTGTTTTTT.

This chain's CDR3 is CASSFSGSRDREAFF. CDR3 bases: TGTGCCAGCAGCTTCTCGGGTTCCAGGGACAGAGAAGCTTTCTTT. The chain employs TRBV7-9 and TRBJ1-1, with TRBD1 matching 7 bases. J lost 8 bases, V lost 3 bases, and 12 bases had no gene match. The CDR3 is 15 residues long. Germline V gene sequence: CDR1 SEHNR, CDR2 FQNEAQ (reference sequence).

The chain joins TRBV5-1 to TRBJ1-2; D uncertain. Looked up from germline, CDR1 is SGHRS and CDR2 is YFSETQ. CDR3 length: 14 amino acids. V was clipped by 4 bases and J by 5 bases, with 15 bases between them. DNA for the CDR3: TGCGCCAGCAGCCGAGAGGGCAGCCCTTATGGCTACACCTTC. This gives the protein CASSREGSPYGYTF.

The genes are TRBV5-1 and TRBJ1-1; D remains unclear. The CDR3 consists of 14 residues. V lost 4 bases and J 1 base, leaving 11 bases between the germline ends. Germline loops: CDR1 SGHRS, CDR2 YFSETQ. CDR3 residues: CASSRPPGNTEAFF. As DNA, the CDR3 is TGCGCCAGCAGCCGGCCCCCGGGGAACACTGAAGCTTTCTTT. Full variable domain (remainder filled in from reference TRBV5-1 and TRBJ1-1): KAGVTQTPRYLIKTRGQQVTLSCSPISGHRSVSWYQQTPGQGLQFLFEYFSETQRNKGNFPGRFSGRQFSNSRSEMNVSTLELGDSALYLCASSRPPGNTEAFFGQGTRLTVV.

The chain couples TRBV5-1 to TRBJ2-7; D is possibly TRBD2 (5 bases). From germline, CDR1 is SGHRS and CDR2 YFSETQ. Trimming left V 2 bases short and J 0 bases short, with 15 bases between. The CDR3 is 16 residues long. The CDR3: CASSFRGGSGSYEQYF. DNA of the CDR3: TGCGCCAGCAGCTTCCGGGGTGGTTCCGGCTCCTACGAGCAGTACTTC.

This clone is medium-sized (0.01 to 0.1%). V usage is TRBV6-4 and J usage is TRBJ2-2, with 8 positions matching TRBD1. CDR3 length: 14 residues. V gave up 6 bases and J gave up 4 bases; unmatched junction bases: 4. The germline V gene has CDR1 MRHNA and CDR2 SNTAGT. CDR3 DNA: TGTGCCAGCAGGGGACAGGCCCCCACCGGGGAGCTGTTTTTT. Translating it yields CASRGQAPTGELFF.

In its sample, this clone was seen once. The chain carries TRBV25-1 and TRBJ2-1; 10 nucleotides line up with TRBD2. The junction had 10 bases not matched to a gene; V was cut back by 3 bases and J by 5 bases. Germline CDR1 reads MGHDK; CDR2 reads SYGVNS. The CDR3 covers 17 residues. The CDR3 spells CASSEGASGGYHNEQFF. CDR3 nucleotide sequence: TGTGCCAGCAGTGAGGGGGCTAGCGGGGGATACCACAATGAGCAGTTCTTC. Drawing the rest from reference TRBV25-1 and TRBJ2-1, the complete variable domain is EADIYQTPRYLVIGTGKKITLECSQTMGHDKMYWYQQDPGMELHLIHYSYGVNSTEKGDLSSESTVSRIRTEHFPLTLESARPSHTSQYLCASSEGASGGYHNEQFFGPGTRLTVL.

This chain uses TRBV7-9 with TRBJ2-1; 8 bases align to TRBD1. Trimming at V came to 5 bases and at J to 0 bases, leaving 15 bases not matched to a gene. The germline V gene encodes CDR1 SEHNR and CDR2 FQNEAQ (reference sequence). CDR3 size: 19 residues. The CDR3 DNA is TGTGCCAGCAGCCTTACAAGCAGGGGGCTACTCCTCTCCTACAATGAGCAGTTCTTC. It is translated as CASSLTSRGLLLSYNEQFF. The variable domain in full, completed from reference TRBV7-9 and TRBJ2-1, reads DTGVSQNPRHKITKRGQNVTFRCDPISEHNRLYWYRQTLGQGPEFLTYFQNEAQLEKSRLLSDRFSAERPKGSFSTLEIQRTEQGDSAMYLCASSLTSRGLLLSYNEQFFGPGTRLTVL.

The genes are TRBV19 and TRBJ2-2; possibly TRBD2 for D (7 bases). The CDR3 contains 15 residues. The ends were cut back, 1 base at V and 8 bases at J, with 14 bases in the middle. Germline CDR1 reads LNHDA; CDR2 reads SQIVND (reference sequence). CDR3 in amino acids: CASSIVGGAFGELFF. The DNA of the CDR3 is TGTGCCAGTAGTATAGTGGGGGGGGCCTTTGGGGAGCTGTTTTTT.

V usage is TRBV6-5 and J usage is TRBJ1-2; 10 positions agree with TRBD1. The CDR3 runs 15 residues. From germline, CDR1 is MNHEY and CDR2 SVGAGI. The V gene end was trimmed by 6 bases and the J gene end by 4 bases; junction bases not matched to a gene: 8. CDR3 sequence reads: CASRFFGDRGYGYTF. The CDR3 DNA follows: TGTGCCAGCAGATTTTTCGGGGACAGGGGCTATGGCTACACCTTC.

The rearrangement uses TRBV27 and TRBJ2-7, with 10 nucleotides matching TRBD1. The CDR3 totals 15 residues. V gave up 2 bases and J gave up 2 bases; unmatched junction bases: 3. The germline V gene has CDR1 MNHEY and CDR2 SMNVEV (reference sequence). The chain's CDR3 is CASSLKGQGAYEQYF. Here the CDR3 DNA reads TGTGCCAGCAGTTTAAAAGGACAGGGGGCCTACGAGCAGTACTTC.

The chain uses TRBV6-5 and TRBJ1-1; 8 bases match TRBD1. CDR1 is MNHEY, CDR2 SVGAGI, per germline. V was clipped by 5 bases and J by 4 bases; unmatched bases: 6. CDR3 length equals 14 residues. CDR3 in amino acids: CASSHRGEGTEAFF. In nucleotides, the CDR3 is TGTGCCAGCAGTCACAGGGGGGAAGGCACTGAAGCTTTCTTT.

This chain connects TRBV6-5 to TRBJ2-2, with D maybe TRBD1 (5 bases). Trimming cost V 5 bases and J 0 bases, with 10 bases left between them. Germline V CDR1 and CDR2: MNHEY, SVGAGI. The CDR3 loop spans 15 amino acids. DNA of the CDR3: TGTGCCAGCAGTAGACAGAGCGCGAACACCGGGGAGCTGTTTTTT. This codes for CASSRQSANTGELFF.

The chain is built from TRBV7-6 and TRBJ2-7; 8 bases line up with TRBD1. CDR3 length: 15 amino acids. CDR1 and CDR2 from the germline V gene are SGHVS and FNYEAQ. The J segment lost 5 bases and the V segment lost 1 base, leaving 7 bases of the junction unmatched. The CDR3 bases are TGTGCCAGCAGCTTAGGCCCCGACAGGGGTAACGAGCAGTACTTC. Translation gives CASSLGPDRGNEQYF.

The genes are TRBV7-9 and TRBJ1-1; TRBD1 might be the D (6 bases). CDR1 is SEHNR, CDR2 FQNEAQ, per germline (reference sequence). This CDR3 comprises 14 residues. Trimming pared 1 base from V and 5 bases from J, leaving 11 bases between. DNA of the CDR3: TGTGCCAGCAGCTTAGGACAGGCCGTTACTGAAGCTTTCTTT. Amino acid sequence: CASSLGQAVTEAFF.

V and J are TRBV20-1 and TRBJ2-1; TRBD2 might be the D (5 bases). V was trimmed by 6 bases and J by 6 bases, leaving 9 bases between them. From germline, CDR1 is DFQATT and CDR2 SNEGSKA (reference sequence). This CDR3 is 11 amino acids long. The CDR3 spells CSATDFNEQFF. DNA of the CDR3: TGCAGTGCAACGGACTTCAATGAGCAGTTCTTC.

The rearrangement links TRBV3-1 (or the pseudogene TRBV3-2) to TRBJ1-5; D unresolved. Germline CDR1 and CDR2: LGHDT and YNNKEL (reference sequence). The CDR3 length is 16 residues. Trimming pared 0 bases from V and 2 bases from J, leaving 11 bases between. DNA for the CDR3: TGTGCCAGCAGCCAAGATCAGACGACTGGCAATCAGCCCCAGCATTTT. Protein sequence: CASSQDQTTGNQPQHF.